This T cell receptor (beta chain) was documented in a study of cytomegalovirus exposure and HLA in healthy donors. In the study overall: Earlier work reported 100 million or so unique TCR beta sequences from some 170 million T cells.

The CDR3 runs 12 residues. Germline V gene data show CDR1 as MNHNS and CDR2 as SASEGT. V shed 7 bases, J shed 8 bases, and the junction held 4 bases outside the gene matches. Both 60 Vbeta primers and 13 Jbeta primers went into the PCR. Sequencing was performed with immunoSEQ multiplex PCR; in TCRdb, only in-frame clones are kept and a portion is missing. The sample contains 200,000 or so clones, approximately 84% of which appear only once. Sequences were obtained from PBMCs. The sequence was collected from a girl less than two years old in good health and CMV-seronegative. The chain links TRBV6-1 to TRBJ2-1; TRBD1 agrees at 8 bases. The CDR3 sequence is CASKGQVDEQFF. DNA of the CDR3: TGTGCCAGCAAGGGACAGGTCGATGAGCAGTTCTTC.